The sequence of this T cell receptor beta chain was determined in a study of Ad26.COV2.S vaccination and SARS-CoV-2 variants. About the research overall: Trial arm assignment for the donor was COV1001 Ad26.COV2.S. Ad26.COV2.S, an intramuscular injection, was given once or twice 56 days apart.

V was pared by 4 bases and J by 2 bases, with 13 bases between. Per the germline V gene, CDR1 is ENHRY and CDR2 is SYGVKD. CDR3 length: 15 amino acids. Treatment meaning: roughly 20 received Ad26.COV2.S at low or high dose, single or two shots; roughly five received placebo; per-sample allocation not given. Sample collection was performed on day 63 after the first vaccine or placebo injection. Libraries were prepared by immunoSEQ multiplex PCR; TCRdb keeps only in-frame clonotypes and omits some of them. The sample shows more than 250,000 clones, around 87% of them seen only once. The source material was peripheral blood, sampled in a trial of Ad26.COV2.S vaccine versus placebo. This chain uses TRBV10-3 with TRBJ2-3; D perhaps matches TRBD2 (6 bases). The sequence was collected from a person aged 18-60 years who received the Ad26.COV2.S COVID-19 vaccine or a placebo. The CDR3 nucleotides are TGTGCCATCAGTGTAAGTCGCGGGATCACAGATACGCAGTATTTT. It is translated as CAISVSRGITDTQYF.